Listed here are 5 T cell receptor beta chains from one sample, sequenced in a study of blood T cell repertoires in COVID-19. Generated by immunoSEQ multiplex PCR, the TCRdb table keeps only in-frame clones and is missing some. The data contain nearly 110,000 clones, 76% of them singletons. Sequenced material: peripheral blood. The receptors come from a man older than 75 with COVID-19, enrolled during active disease.

The chain uses TRBV6-2 or TRBV6-3 and TRBJ2-7; 9 bases are a match to TRBD1. CDR1 and CDR2 (germline): MNHEY, SVGEGT. This CDR3 region has 15 residues. Trimming removed 4 bases from V and 3 bases from J; junction bases left unmatched: 7. The DNA of the CDR3 is TGTGCCAGCAGTTTCAATCCGACAGGGGGCTACGAGCAGTACTTC. Translating it yields CASSFNPTGGYEQYF.

This clone was seen more than once but under ten times. J is TRBJ2-2 and V is TRBV5-1; 10 bases agree with TRBD2. V shed 4 bases and J 7 bases; nucleotides not matched to a gene: 10. The germline V gene encodes CDR1 SGHRS and CDR2 YFSETQ. This CDR3 has 16 residues. The CDR3 bases are TGCGCCAGCAGCAAGCTAGCGGGAGTTGTAGGCGGGGAGCTGTTTTTT. Translating gives CASSKLAGVVGGELFF.

This clone was seen a few times. The chain joins TRBV19 to TRBJ1-2; no reliable D call. Trimming cost V 5 bases and J 2 bases, with 12 bases left between them. CDR3 length: 14 residues. Germline V CDR1 and CDR2: LNHDA, SQIVND (reference sequence). The CDR3 DNA sequence: TGTGCCAGTAGTGTCACCGAAACAAACTATGGCTACACCTTC. It codes for CASSVTETNYGYTF.

The chain couples TRBV7-2 to TRBJ2-2; TRBD1 aligns across 9 bases. CDR1 is SGHTA, CDR2 FQGNSA, per germline. The CDR3 totals 17 residues. Germline trimming cut 5 bases from V and 3 bases from J; bases unmatched to any gene: 10. CDR3 sequence reads: CASSPGAGTGYTGELFF. CDR3 DNA sequence: TGTGCCAGCAGCCCCGGGGCCGGGACAGGGTACACCGGGGAGCTGTTTTTT.

The chain couples TRBV6-1 to TRBJ1-2; possibly TRBD1 for D (6 bases). The CDR3 totals 12 residues. V shed 1 base and J shed 6 bases, with 6 bases lying between them. Germline lookup yields CDR1 MNHNS and CDR2 SASEGT. The CDR3 protein is CASSEDRDGYTF. CDR3 nucleotide sequence: TGTGCCAGCAGTGAAGACAGGGATGGCTACACCTTC.